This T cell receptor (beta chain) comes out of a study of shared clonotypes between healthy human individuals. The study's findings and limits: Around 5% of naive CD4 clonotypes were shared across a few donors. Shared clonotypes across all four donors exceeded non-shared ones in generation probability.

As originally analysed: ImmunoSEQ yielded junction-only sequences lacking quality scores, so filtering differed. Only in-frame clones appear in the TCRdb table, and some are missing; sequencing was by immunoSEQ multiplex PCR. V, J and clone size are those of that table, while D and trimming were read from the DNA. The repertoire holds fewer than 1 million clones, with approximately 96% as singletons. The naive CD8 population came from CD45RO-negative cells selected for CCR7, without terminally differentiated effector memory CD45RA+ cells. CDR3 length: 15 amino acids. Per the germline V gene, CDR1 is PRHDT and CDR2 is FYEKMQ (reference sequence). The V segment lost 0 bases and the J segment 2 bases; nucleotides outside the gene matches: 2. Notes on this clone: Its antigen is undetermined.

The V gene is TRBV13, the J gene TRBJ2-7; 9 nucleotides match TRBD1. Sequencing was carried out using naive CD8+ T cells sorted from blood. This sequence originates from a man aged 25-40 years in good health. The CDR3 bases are TGTGCCAGCAGCTTAGGGGGACAGGGCCCCTACGAGCAGTACTTC. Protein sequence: CASSLGGQGPYEQYF.